The sequence of this T cell receptor beta chain was determined in a study of T-cell reconstitution after alpha-beta-depleted transplantation in children. Unique molecular identifiers were incorporated when the TCRbeta library was constructed. TCRdb itself ran the PCR reads through MiXCR, one entry per CDR3 protein. The repertoire holds just under 350,000 distinct CDR3 sequences, 16% seen once, with around two fifths in the top ten. CDR3 length: 15 amino acids. Trimming shortened V by 4 bases and J by 3 bases, and 15 bases separated the two germline ends. The germline CDR1 and CDR2 sequences are KGHDR and SFDVKD.

Sequences were derived from PBMCs, mostly from graft donor cells, sampled 360 days after TCRalphabeta/CD19-depleted stem cell transplant. The gene calls are TRBV24-1 and TRBJ2-7; possible D gene TRBD2, 5 bases. The sequence derives from a male patient aged 2-10 years who had a stem cell transplant for acute lymphoblastic leukemia, so the T cells may come from the graft donor. In DNA form, the CDR3 reads TGTGCCACCAGTGACGGTGATCGAGGGAGCTACGAGCAGTACTTC. As protein: CATSDGDRGSYEQYF.